This T cell receptor (beta chain) appears in the sequencing data of a study of blood T cell repertoires in COVID-19. Looking at the study overall: Italy, Spain and the United States were the sources of the convalescent and acute COVID-19 samples.

Authors' analysis steps: Reference gene primer amplification gave estimated nucleated cell counts. Produced via immunoSEQ multiplex PCR; TCRdb's table is partial and in-frame only. V and J calls and clone size come straight from that table; D and trimming were deduced from the DNA. The sample holds around 350,000 clones, around 86% seen once. The length of the CDR3 is 13 residues. Looked up from germline, CDR1 is SEHNR and CDR2 is FQNEAQ (reference sequence). Trimming cost V 2 bases and J 11 bases, with 13 bases left between them. J is TRBJ2-1 and V is TRBV7-9; D is perhaps TRBD1 (6 bases). This TCR was sampled from a human donor in a cohort sampled during active COVID-19. Material for sequencing was peripheral blood. CDR3 nucleotide sequence: TGTGCCAGCAGCTTAATAGATGACAGGAAGCAGTTCTTC. This sequence encodes CASSLIDDRKQFF.